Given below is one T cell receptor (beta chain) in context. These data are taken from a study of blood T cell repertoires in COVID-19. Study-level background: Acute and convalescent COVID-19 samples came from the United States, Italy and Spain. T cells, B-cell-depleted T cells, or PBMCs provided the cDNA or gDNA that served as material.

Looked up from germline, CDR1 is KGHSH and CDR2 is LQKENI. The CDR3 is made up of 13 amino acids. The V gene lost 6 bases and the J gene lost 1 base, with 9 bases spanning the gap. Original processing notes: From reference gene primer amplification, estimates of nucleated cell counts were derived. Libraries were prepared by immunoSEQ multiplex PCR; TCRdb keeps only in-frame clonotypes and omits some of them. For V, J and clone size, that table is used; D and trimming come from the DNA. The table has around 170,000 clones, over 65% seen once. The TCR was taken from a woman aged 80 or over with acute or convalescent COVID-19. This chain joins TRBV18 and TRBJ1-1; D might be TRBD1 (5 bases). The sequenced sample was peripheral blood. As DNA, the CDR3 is TGTGCCAGCTCCTTCGACAGGAACACTGAAGCTTTCTTT. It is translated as CASSFDRNTEAFF.